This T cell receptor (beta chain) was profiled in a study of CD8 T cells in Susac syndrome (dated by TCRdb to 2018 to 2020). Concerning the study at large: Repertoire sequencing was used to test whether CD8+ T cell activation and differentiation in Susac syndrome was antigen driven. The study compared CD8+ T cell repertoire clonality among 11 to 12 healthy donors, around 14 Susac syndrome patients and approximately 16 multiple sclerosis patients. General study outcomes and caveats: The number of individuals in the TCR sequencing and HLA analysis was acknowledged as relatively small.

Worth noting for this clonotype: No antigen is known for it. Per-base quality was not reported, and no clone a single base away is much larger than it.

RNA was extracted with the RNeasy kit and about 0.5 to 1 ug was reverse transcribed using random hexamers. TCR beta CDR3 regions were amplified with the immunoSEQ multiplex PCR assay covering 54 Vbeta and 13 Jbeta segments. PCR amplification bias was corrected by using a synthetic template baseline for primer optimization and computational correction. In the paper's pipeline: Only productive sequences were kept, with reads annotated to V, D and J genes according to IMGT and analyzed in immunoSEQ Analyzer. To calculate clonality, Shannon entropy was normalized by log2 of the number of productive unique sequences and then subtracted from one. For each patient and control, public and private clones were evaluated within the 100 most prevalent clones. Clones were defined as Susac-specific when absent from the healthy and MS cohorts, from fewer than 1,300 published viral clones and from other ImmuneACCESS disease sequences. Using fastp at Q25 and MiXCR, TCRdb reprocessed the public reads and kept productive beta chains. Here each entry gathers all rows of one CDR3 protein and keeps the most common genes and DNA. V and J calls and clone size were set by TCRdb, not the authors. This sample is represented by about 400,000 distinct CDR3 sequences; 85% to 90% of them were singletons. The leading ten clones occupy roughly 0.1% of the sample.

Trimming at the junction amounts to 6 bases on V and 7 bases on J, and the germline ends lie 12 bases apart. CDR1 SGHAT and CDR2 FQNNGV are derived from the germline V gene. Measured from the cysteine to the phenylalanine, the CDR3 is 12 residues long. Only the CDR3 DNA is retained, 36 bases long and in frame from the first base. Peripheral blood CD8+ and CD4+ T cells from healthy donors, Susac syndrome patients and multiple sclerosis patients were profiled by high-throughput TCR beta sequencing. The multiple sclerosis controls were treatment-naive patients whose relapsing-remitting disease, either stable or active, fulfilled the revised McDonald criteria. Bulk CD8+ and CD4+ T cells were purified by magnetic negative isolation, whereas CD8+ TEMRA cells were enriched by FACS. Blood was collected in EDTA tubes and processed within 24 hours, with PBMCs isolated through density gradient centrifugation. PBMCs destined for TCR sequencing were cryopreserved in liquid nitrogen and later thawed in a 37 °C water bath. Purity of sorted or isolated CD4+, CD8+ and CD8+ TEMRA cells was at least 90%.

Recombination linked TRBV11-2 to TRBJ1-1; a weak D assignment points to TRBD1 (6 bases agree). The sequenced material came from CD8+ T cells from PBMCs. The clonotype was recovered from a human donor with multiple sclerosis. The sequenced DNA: TGTGCCAGCAGTAAAGGGGGGGTTGAAGCTTTCTTT. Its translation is CASSKGGVEAFF.